A single sample is the source of the 9 T cell receptor beta chains below, sequenced in a study of human T cells and chemical hapten exposure listed by TCRdb under 2021. The library was obtained by 5' RACE. TCRdb names Illumina MiSeq as the instrument used. TCRdb handled the public reads itself, with Q25 trimming in fastp and clone calling in MiXCR, and kept productive beta chains. CDR3 protein duplicates are merged, each entry listing the most common genes and DNA. The sample table shows 110,000 or so distinct CDR3 sequences, and around a fifth are seen once. The ten most abundant clones make up 2.5% to 3.5% of the sample. Total RNA was extracted from unfractionated whole blood collected in Tempus Blood RNA tubes. These receptors were taken from a human donor in good health.

This clonotype was picked up a small number of times. V and J are TRBV29-1 and TRBJ2-4; possibly TRBD1 or TRBD2 for D (5 bases each). Germline assignment: CDR1 SQVTM and CDR2 ANQGSEA. Deletions cut 1 base from V and 11 bases from J, with 9 bases between. The CDR3 sequence is 11 residues long. In DNA, the CDR3 is TGCAGCGTTGAAGGAGGGGCCGTTCAGTACTTC. This gives the protein CSVEGGAVQYF.

The V and J genes are TRBV14 and TRBJ1-6; 9 nucleotides align to TRBD1. Looked up from germline, CDR1 is SGHDN and CDR2 is FVKESK. There are 15 residues in the CDR3. V shed 4 bases and J 7 bases; nucleotides not matched to a gene: 5. The CDR3 reads CASSLYRGLNSPLHF. The CDR3 region has the DNA TGTGCCAGCAGCCTATACAGGGGGCTGAATTCACCCCTCCACTTT.

This clonotype occurred many times. J is TRBJ1-2 and V is TRBV10-2, with 8 nucleotides matching TRBD1. The germline gives CDR1 WSHSY, CDR2 SAAADI. This CDR3 has 15 amino acids. Trimming cost V 3 bases and J 6 bases; bases outside gene matches: 9. CDR3 in DNA: TGCGCCAGCAGTGACAGGACAGGGAGAAGGGATGGCTACACCTTC. The encoded protein is CASSDRTGRRDGYTF.

In its sample, this clonotype was seen once. This chain links TRBV5-1 with TRBJ2-3, with D perhaps given as TRBD1 or TRBD2 (5 bases each). The CDR3 is made up of 14 amino acids. Between the trimmed V and J ends, which lost 0 bases and 5 bases, there was a span of 10 bases. CDR1 and CDR2 (germline): SGHRS, YFSETQ. CDR3 protein: CASSLEGPLDTQYF. For the CDR3, the DNA is TGCGCCAGCAGCTTGGAGGGACCCCTAGATACGCAGTATTTT.

This clonotype was detected only a few times. The chain is built from TRBV11-2 and TRBJ1-4; tentative D call: TRBD1 (6 bases). The CDR3 has 15 residues. Per the germline V gene, CDR1 is SGHAT and CDR2 is FQNNGV. Between the trimmed V and J ends, which lost 5 bases and 7 bases, there was a span of 17 bases. DNA for the CDR3: TGTGCCAGCAGCCCTCGGACAGACTTAGGTGAAAAACTGTTTTTT. Translating it yields CASSPRTDLGEKLFF. Full variable domain (rest looked up from reference TRBV11-2 and TRBJ1-4): EAGVAQSPRYKIIEKRQSVAFWCNPISGHATLYWYQQILGQGPKLLIQFQNNGVVDDSQLPKDRFSAERLKGVDSTLKIQPAKLEDSAVYLCASSPRTDLGEKLFFGSGTQLSVL.

This clonotype was seen a few times. The chain carries TRBV6-6 and TRBJ2-6; D not resolved. The germline CDR1 and CDR2 sequences are MNHNY and SVGAGI (reference sequence). The CDR3 spans 14 residues. The germline V and J ends were trimmed by 6 bases and 0 bases, with 6 bases remaining between them. As DNA, the CDR3 is TGTGCCAGCAGGACCTCCTCTGGGGCCAACGTCCTGACTTTC. It translates to CASRTSSGANVLTF.

The chain uses TRBV5-1 and TRBJ2-1; 14 positions agree with TRBD2. The CDR3 is 20 residues long. Losses at the gene ends were 3 bases for V and 0 bases for J; bases not matched to a gene: 11. The V gene's germline CDR1 is SGHRS and CDR2 YFSETQ. CDR3 sequence: CASSSGAGLAGVSSYNEQFF. Written as DNA, the CDR3 is TGCGCCAGCAGCTCTGGGGCGGGACTAGCGGGAGTTAGCTCCTACAATGAGCAGTTCTTC.

This chain joins TRBV3-1 and TRBJ2-3; 10 bases are a match to TRBD2. The CDR3 sequence is 15 residues long. Germline assignment: CDR1 LGHDT and CDR2 YNNKEL (reference sequence). V shed 2 bases and J 7 bases; nucleotides not matched to a gene: 6. Here the CDR3 reads CASSQQAGGRNTQYF. The CDR3 DNA sequence: TGTGCCAGCAGCCAACAAGCGGGAGGGAGGAATACGCAGTATTTT.

This clonotype turned up a few times. The J gene is TRBJ2-2, the V gene TRBV5-6, with D unresolved. The CDR3 totals 13 residues. Germline V gene data show CDR1 as SGHDT and CDR2 as YYEEEE. Trimming shortened V by 0 bases and J by 6 bases, and 6 bases separated the two germline ends. The CDR3: CASSLGDAGELFF. The CDR3 DNA follows: TGTGCCAGCAGCTTGGGAGACGCCGGGGAGCTGTTTTTT.